One and the same sample provided the 12 T cell receptor beta chains below, sequenced in a study of PD-1 blockade in classical Hodgkin lymphoma. Assay: immunoSEQ multiplex PCR; the TCRdb copy retains only in-frame clones and omits some. In the table there are some 19,000 clones, approximately 70% of which are singletons. Time point specified: cycle 4 day 1 (C4D1), after more than five weeks of nivolumab. Brentuximab vedotin exposure varied among the patients, all of whom had relapsed after autologous stem cell transplantation. From thawed PBMCs, CD4+ T cells were purified using magnetic negative selection. Here the sequenced sample was CD4+ T cells from blood, taken before the fourth cycle of nivolumab. Receptor source: a human donor with classical Hodgkin lymphoma.

This clone was counted between two and nine times. The chain has TRBV29-1 and TRBJ2-7, with D tentatively TRBD1 (6 bases). With 7 bases removed from V and 5 bases from J, the gap between germline ends came to 15 bases. The CDR3 has 12 residues. Germline V gives CDR1 SQVTM, CDR2 ANQGSEA. The CDR3 spells CSAWDTLHEQYF. For the CDR3, the DNA is TGCAGCGCCTGGGACACCCTCCACGAGCAGTACTTC.

The rearrangement joins TRBV5-1 to TRBJ1-4, with no clear D. CDR3 length equals 15 residues. V gave up 5 bases and J gave up 3 bases, with 14 bases separating them. Per the germline V gene, CDR1 is SGHRS and CDR2 is YFSETQ. The DNA of the CDR3 is TGCGCCAGCAGTCCGGGAGTCATCTCTAATGAAAAACTGTTTTTT. It is translated as CASSPGVISNEKLFF.

The rearrangement links TRBV11-2 to TRBJ1-1; D may be TRBD1 (6 bases). Deletions cut 6 bases from V and 2 bases from J, with 28 bases between. CDR1 SGHAT and CDR2 FQNNGV come from the germline V gene. The CDR3 contains 19 residues. Written as DNA, the CDR3 is TGTGCCAGCAGACCCGTGTGGGGGCAAGGCGGGCGAAGAAACACTGAAGCTTTCTTT. Amino acid sequence: CASRPVWGQGGRRNTEAFF.

This sequence joins TRBV7-2 and TRBJ1-3; D uncertain. This CDR3 is 14 amino acids long. The germline CDR1 and CDR2 sequences are SGHTA and FQGNSA. Trimming took off 1 base at V and 0 bases at J, with 4 bases between the two ends. CDR3 sequence reads: CASSLGRSGNTIYF. In nucleotides, the CDR3 is TGTGCCAGCAGCTTAGGCCGCTCTGGAAACACCATATATTTT.

The chain joins TRBV6-5 to TRBJ2-3, with no clear D. The CDR3 is 14 residues long. V shed 0 bases and J shed 0 bases, with 4 bases lying between them. Looked up from germline, CDR1 is MNHEY and CDR2 is SVGAGI. This CDR3 is CASSYSLSTDTQYF. CDR3 bases: TGTGCCAGCAGTTACTCGCTAAGCACAGATACGCAGTATTTT.

The chain uses TRBV27 and TRBJ2-2; D remains ambiguous. V was cut by 5 bases and J by 6 bases, with 16 bases left in between. This CDR3 is built from 15 residues. CDR1 MNHEY and CDR2 SMNVEV come from the germline V gene (reference sequence). This chain's CDR3 is CASSLYPLGPGELFF. The CDR3 DNA is TGTGCCAGCAGTCTATACCCCCTTGGCCCCGGGGAGCTGTTTTTT.

The rearrangement uses TRBV5-1 and TRBJ2-1; D ambiguous. This CDR3 spans 11 amino acids. From germline, CDR1 is SGHRS and CDR2 YFSETQ. V lost 6 bases to trimming and J lost 4 bases, with 5 bases between them. CDR3 DNA sequence: TGCGCCAGCAATAGGTACAATGAGCAGTTCTTC. Its translation is CASNRYNEQFF.

The J gene is TRBJ2-6, the V gene TRBV10-3; the D is unclear. Germline CDR1 reads ENHRY; CDR2 reads SYGVKD. CDR3 length: 11 amino acids. The V and J ends lost 11 bases and 4 bases respectively, with 6 bases between them. CDR3 in DNA: TGTGCCTCAGGCGGGGCCAACGTCCTGACTTTC. Translated: CASGGANVLTF.

This clone was picked up a small number of times. The rearrangement uses TRBV7-2 and TRBJ1-5; D not certain. Germline values: CDR1 SGHTA, CDR2 FQGNSA. The CDR3 has 15 amino acids. Trimming left V 5 bases short and J 7 bases short, with 18 bases between. The CDR3 sequence: CASSQIGGFGQPQHF. The CDR3 nucleotides are TGTGCCAGCAGCCAAATAGGAGGGTTTGGCCAGCCCCAGCATTTT.

The chain links TRBV2 to TRBJ2-5, with TRBD2 matching over 8 bases. The closer fit of TRBJ2-7 to the DNA end suggests the J call may be wrong. CDR1 is SNHLY and CDR2 is FYNNEI in the germline V gene. This CDR3 is 15 amino acids long. This CDR3 reads CASSRTSSGGYEQYF. DNA of the CDR3: TGTGCCAGCAGCCGGACTAGCTCTGGTGGCTACGAGCAGTACTTC.

The chain couples TRBV10-3 to TRBJ1-2; unclear D gene. This CDR3 spans 11 amino acids. With 8 bases removed from V and 0 bases from J, the gap between germline ends came to 4 bases. In germline, CDR1 is ENHRY, CDR2 SYGVKD. Here the CDR3 DNA reads TGTGCCATCGTAACTAACTATGGCTACACCTTC. Its protein is CAIVTNYGYTF.

The chain combines TRBV10-3 with TRBJ2-5; possibly TRBD2 for D (6 bases). V lost 8 bases to trimming and J lost 0 bases, with 16 bases between them. CDR1 and CDR2 (germline): ENHRY, SYGVKD. This CDR3 is built from 15 residues. The CDR3 nucleotides read TGTGCCATCGCGGCGGGGAAGATATACCAAGAGACCCAGTACTTC. It translates to CAIAAGKIYQETQYF.